A single TCR beta chain is shown here with its context. The antigen is unknown. Measured with immunoSEQ multiplex PCR; TCRdb has only the in-frame clones, and not every one. The sample records some 2.1 million clones, roughly 94% being singletons. Negatively enriched CD4+ T cells were divided by CD45RA into naive and memory. The germline V gene encodes CDR1 SGHRS and CDR2 YFSETQ. CDR3 size: 15 residues. Trimming removed 0 bases at V and 3 bases at J, with 13 bases between. This record comes from a study of shared clonotypes between healthy human individuals. General study findings and limits: The study found lower generation probabilities in non-shared clonotypes than in those shared by all four donors. Depth was large, yet rarefaction showed that sorted-subset sequencing was incomplete.

The source material was naive CD4+ T cells sorted from blood. This sample's subset: CD45RA+ positively selected. The genes are TRBV5-1 and TRBJ2-7; D may correspond to TRBD1 or TRBD2 (5 bases each). This sequence was found in a man younger than 35 in good health. CDR3 DNA: TGCGCCAGCAGCTTGGATGGGGACCCGAGCTACGAGCAGTACTTC. As protein: CASSLDGDPSYEQYF.